The 28 T cell receptor beta chains below all came from one sample that was sequenced in a study of cytomegalovirus exposure and HLA in healthy donors (dated by TCRdb to 2015 to 2018). The method behind the library was the immunoSEQ multiplex PCR assay. Not all clones reach the TCRdb copy of this immuneACCESS table, which keeps in-frame sequences only. Checked studies attribute under half of the gap to unresolved V genes and leave the rest unexplained. The sample contains some 110,000 clones, about nine tenths of them found a single time. Jointly, the top ten make up 4% to 5.5% of the sample. Sequencing used PBMCs. Receptors originate from a man younger than 35 in good health and CMV-seropositive.

This clone is a singleton in its sample. The chain is built from TRBV29-1 and TRBJ1-1; 7 positions match TRBD1. The CDR3 sequence is 13 residues long. Germline values: CDR1 SQVTM, CDR2 ANQGSEA. The V segment lost 6 bases and the J segment 4 bases; nucleotides outside the gene matches: 8. The CDR3 reads CSVRGGDFTEAFF. The DNA for the CDR3 is TGCAGCGTGCGAGGGGGCGATTTCACTGAAGCTTTCTTT.

This clone has only a few counts. The chain is built from TRBV5-8 and TRBJ1-2, with D possibly being TRBD1 (5 bases). Germline values: CDR1 SGHTS, CDR2 YDEGEE. The CDR3 runs to 13 residues. V lost 4 bases to trimming and J lost 8 bases, with 15 bases between them. CDR3 sequence (DNA): TGTGCCAGCAGCCTGGGGACGAGGAGGGGCTACACCTTC. The encoded protein is CASSLGTRRGYTF.

V is TRBV27 and J is TRBJ1-2, with TRBD1 matching over 7 bases. This CDR3 region has 14 residues. In germline, CDR1 is MNHEY, CDR2 SMNVEV (reference sequence). The junction had 5 bases not matched to a gene; V was cut back by 6 bases and J by 1 base. The chain's CDR3 is CASRRTGDNYGYTF. CDR3 bases: TGTGCCAGCAGAAGGACAGGAGATAACTATGGCTACACCTTC.

The chain employs TRBV11-2 and TRBJ1-1; TRBD1 matches 7 bases. V shed 3 bases, J shed 3 bases, and the junction held 7 bases outside the gene matches. Germline V gives CDR1 SGHAT, CDR2 FQNNGV. The CDR3 extends over 15 amino acids. CDR3 nucleotides: TGTGCCAGCAGCTTCAGGGGGACATCAGACACTGAAGCTTTCTTT. Protein sequence: CASSFRGTSDTEAFF.

The chain carries TRBV15 and TRBJ2-1, with a tentative D call TRBD1 (5 bases). CDR3 length: 16 amino acids. The ends were cut back, 0 bases at V and 2 bases at J, with 11 bases in the middle. The germline CDR1 and CDR2 sequences are LNHNV and YYDKDF (reference sequence). CDR3 protein: CATSRDRQGTYNEQFF. The CDR3 DNA is TGTGCCACCAGCAGAGATCGGCAGGGCACCTACAATGAGCAGTTCTTC.

V is TRBV27 and J is TRBJ1-6; unclear D gene. This CDR3 is built from 16 residues. V was pared by 4 bases and J by 10 bases, with 20 bases between. Germline V gene data show CDR1 as MNHEY and CDR2 as SMNVEV (reference sequence). The CDR3 DNA sequence: TGTGCCAGCAGTTATGCCACGGGGTTAGGAGGCTCACCCCTCCACTTT. Amino acid sequence: CASSYATGLGGSPLHF.

CDR3 residues: CAIKGQSNTEAFF. For the CDR3, the DNA is TGTGCCATCAAGGGACAGTCGAACACTGAAGCTTTCTTT. The chain combines TRBV10-3 with TRBJ1-1; 7 nucleotides line up with TRBD1. CDR1 ENHRY and CDR2 SYGVKD come from the germline V gene. The CDR3 is 13 amino acids. The trim removed 7 bases at V and 1 base at J, leaving 3 bases unmatched.

The table lists this clone with a count of one. The chain combines TRBV2 with TRBJ2-3; the D gene is possibly TRBD1 (5 bases). Germline V CDR1 and CDR2: SNHLY, FYNNEI. The germline V and J ends were trimmed by 7 bases and 2 bases, with 25 bases remaining between them. The CDR3 runs to 18 residues. CDR3 amino acids: CASTQRARDYTNTDTQYF. The CDR3 DNA follows: TGTGCCAGCACTCAAAGGGCCAGGGATTATACTAACACAGATACGCAGTATTTT.

The chain joins TRBV7-8 to TRBJ2-2; TRBD2 agrees at 9 bases. V was clipped by 9 bases and J by 0 bases; unmatched bases: 14. Germline values: CDR1 SGHVS, CDR2 FQNEAQ. The CDR3 is 18 residues long. CDR3 residues: CASPSWPSGEPNTGELFF. CDR3 coding DNA: TGTGCCAGTCCTTCATGGCCTAGCGGGGAGCCGAACACCGGGGAGCTGTTTTTT.

This chain connects TRBV10-2 to TRBJ2-6, with 8 bases matching TRBD1. The CDR3 has 18 residues. V was pared by 2 bases and J by 0 bases, with 6 bases of the junction left unmatched. CDR1 is WSHSY, CDR2 SAAADI, per germline. The CDR3 reads CASSEPGTGVSGANVLTF. The CDR3 region has the DNA TGCGCCAGCAGTGAGCCCGGGACAGGAGTCTCTGGGGCCAACGTCCTGACTTTC.

The rearrangement uses TRBV7-6 and TRBJ1-1; the D gene is possibly TRBD1 (5 bases). The ends were cut back, 5 bases at V and 6 bases at J, with 7 bases in the middle. CDR1 is SGHVS, CDR2 FNYEAQ, per germline. The CDR3 extends over 11 amino acids. DNA of the CDR3: TGTGCCAGCAGCAAGGGGTCTGAAGCTTTCTTT. It specifies CASSKGSEAFF.

The CDR3 sequence is CASLAFRNTEAFF. DNA of the CDR3: TGTGCCAGCCTAGCCTTTAGGAACACTGAAGCTTTCTTT. J is TRBJ1-1 and V is TRBV2; D call uncertain. Trimming took 8 bases from V and 1 from J, leaving 11 bases between them. Germline loops: CDR1 SNHLY, CDR2 FYNNEI. There are 13 residues in the CDR3.

The V call is TRBV10-1, the J call TRBJ2-2; D is possibly TRBD1 (6 bases). Trimming stripped 7 bases from V and 4 bases from J, with 10 bases between. The CDR3 is 13 residues long. CDR1 and CDR2 from the germline V gene are WNHNN and SYGVQD (reference sequence). Written as DNA, the CDR3 is TGCGCCAGCACGGACAGAAGCACCGGGGAGCTGTTTTTT. Translating it yields CASTDRSTGELFF.

The genes are TRBV27 and TRBJ2-3; TRBD2 agrees at 7 bases. The CDR3 consists of 15 residues. Germline lookup yields CDR1 MNHEY and CDR2 SMNVEV (reference sequence). The J segment lost 2 bases and the V segment lost 0 bases, leaving 2 bases of the junction unmatched. This chain's CDR3 is CASSLSGGTTDTQYF. In DNA form, the CDR3 reads TGTGCCAGCAGTTTATCGGGGGGGACCACAGATACGCAGTATTTT.

V is TRBV7-9 and J is TRBJ1-2, with D possibly being TRBD1 (6 bases). Germline V gene lookup returns CDR1 SEHNR and CDR2 FQNEAQ (reference sequence). The CDR3 spans 13 residues. Between the trimmed V and J ends, which lost 4 bases and 8 bases, there was a span of 14 bases. The CDR3 region has the DNA TGTGCCAGCAGCTCCGTTACAGGGCAGGGCTACACCTTC. Residues: CASSSVTGQGYTF.

This clone was seen once. The gene calls are TRBV5-1 and TRBJ1-2; D is unresolved. Trimming shortened V by 0 bases and J by 3 bases, and 12 bases separated the two germline ends. Germline lookup yields CDR1 SGHRS and CDR2 YFSETQ. This CDR3 spans 15 amino acids. CDR3 loop: CASSLGQGGDYGYTF. CDR3 DNA sequence: TGCGCCAGCAGCTTGGGGCAAGGCGGGGACTATGGCTACACCTTC.

The table lists this clone with a few counts. The rearrangement joins TRBV7-9 to TRBJ1-3; 7 bases map to TRBD1. Germline CDR1 SEHNR, CDR2 FQNEAQ (reference sequence). CDR3 length: 13 residues. With 8 bases clipped from V and 2 bases from J, the junction kept 3 bases outside the gene matches. The CDR3 loop is CASPQGPGNTIYF. Written as DNA, the CDR3 is TGTGCCAGCCCACAGGGGCCTGGAAACACCATATATTTT.

The chain employs TRBV14 and TRBJ1-3, with 8 bases matching TRBD1. Germline CDR1 is SGHDN and CDR2 is FVKESK. This CDR3 region has 16 residues. Germline trimming cut 3 bases from V and 4 bases from J; bases unmatched to any gene: 8. CDR3 in DNA: TGTGCCAGCAGCCACAGGACAGGGAATACAGGAAACACCATATATTTT. Protein sequence: CASSHRTGNTGNTIYF.

This clone was observed a few times. The V call is TRBV6-6, the J call TRBJ1-3, with D maybe TRBD1 (6 bases). CDR3 length equals 15 residues. V was pared by 10 bases and J by 0 bases, with 16 bases between. The germline gives CDR1 MNHNY, CDR2 SVGAGI (reference sequence). The CDR3 bases are TGTGCCACAGAACCGGGACACAACTCTGGAAACACCATATATTTT. Translated, it gives CATEPGHNSGNTIYF.

The V call is TRBV13, the J call TRBJ1-2; 7 positions agree with TRBD1. Trimming took 5 bases from V and 1 from J; bases not matched to a gene: 7. The CDR3 runs 15 residues. Germline lookup yields CDR1 PRHDT and CDR2 FYEKMQ (reference sequence). This CDR3 reads CASSPRTGLNYGYTF. The CDR3 DNA reads TGTGCCAGCAGCCCGCGGACAGGACTTAACTATGGCTACACCTTC.

The rearrangement uses TRBV27 and TRBJ1-1, with D perhaps TRBD1 (5 bases). The CDR3 runs 13 residues. The V gene lost 3 bases and the J gene lost 4 bases, with 9 bases spanning the gap. Germline CDR1 reads MNHEY; CDR2 reads SMNVEV (reference sequence). The CDR3 here is CASSFTGGTEAFF. The CDR3 nucleotides read TGTGCCAGCAGTTTTACGGGGGGCACTGAAGCTTTCTTT.

J is TRBJ2-5 and V is TRBV5-6; TRBD2 aligns across 7 bases. Germline assignment: CDR1 SGHDT and CDR2 YYEEEE. This CDR3 contains 14 residues. J lost 1 base, V lost 4 bases, and 4 bases had no gene match. The CDR3 nucleotides are TGTGCCAGCAGCACGGGGGGACTCCAAGAGACCCAGTACTTC. Residues: CASSTGGLQETQYF.

The gene calls are TRBV6-5 and TRBJ1-6; weak D call: TRBD1 (5 bases). There are 13 residues in the CDR3. The germline V gene has CDR1 MNHEY and CDR2 SVGAGI. Trimming shortened V by 2 bases and J by 10 bases, and 9 bases separated the two germline ends. CDR3 nucleotide sequence: TGTGCCAGCAGTTACGGGGGGGGATCACCCCTCCACTTT. It is translated as CASSYGGGSPLHF.

The chain couples TRBV7-2 to TRBJ2-7; D possibly corresponds to TRBD1 (6 bases). Germline V gene lookup returns CDR1 SGHTA and CDR2 FQGNSA. The CDR3 has 13 residues. Trimming pared 4 bases from V and 7 bases from J, leaving 14 bases between. Here the CDR3 reads CASSSTGPREQYF. Here the CDR3 DNA reads TGTGCCAGCAGCTCTACAGGGCCACGGGAGCAGTACTTC.

This clone was observed a few times. The rearrangement links TRBV11-1 to TRBJ1-2, with D possibly being TRBD1 (6 bases). Germline CDR1 and CDR2: SGHAT and FQDESV (reference sequence). V lost 5 bases to trimming and J lost 4 bases, with 17 bases between them. This CDR3 has 15 residues. CDR3 sequence: CASSLSTGPSYGYTF. The CDR3 region has the DNA TGTGCCAGCAGCCTCTCGACAGGACCCTCCTATGGCTACACCTTC.

V and J are TRBV7-9 and TRBJ1-6; the match to TRBD1 covers 7 bases. With 4 bases clipped from V and 9 bases from J, the junction kept 9 bases outside the gene matches. The germline V gene encodes CDR1 SEHNR and CDR2 FQNEAQ (reference sequence). The CDR3 runs to 15 residues. In DNA form, the CDR3 reads TGTGCCAGCAGCTCAGCAGGGGGGGCAGGTTCACCCCTCCACTTT. Protein: CASSSAGGAGSPLHF.

V usage is TRBV10-1 and J usage is TRBJ2-3, with TRBD2 identical over 10 bases. Per the germline V gene, CDR1 is WNHNN and CDR2 is SYGVQD (reference sequence). This CDR3 has 16 residues. V trimming: 1 base; J trimming: 3 bases; junction bases outside the gene matches: 4. This CDR3 is CASSEFSGGITDTQYF. The CDR3 coding sequence is TGCGCCAGCAGTGAGTTTAGCGGGGGGATTACAGATACGCAGTATTTT.

The V gene is TRBV5-1, the J gene TRBJ1-1; TRBD1 matches 12 bases. This CDR3 has 14 amino acids. From germline, CDR1 is SGHRS and CDR2 YFSETQ. With 4 bases clipped from V and 8 bases from J, the junction kept 6 bases outside the gene matches. CDR3 amino acids: CASSAGTGGPEAFF. The CDR3 DNA reads TGCGCCAGCAGCGCTGGGACAGGGGGCCCGGAAGCTTTCTTT. The full variable domain, with the rest looked up from reference TRBV5-1 and TRBJ1-1, is KAGVTQTPRYLIKTRGQQVTLSCSPISGHRSVSWYQQTPGQGLQFLFEYFSETQRNKGNFPGRFSGRQFSNSRSEMNVSTLELGDSALYLCASSAGTGGPEAFFGQGTRLTVV.